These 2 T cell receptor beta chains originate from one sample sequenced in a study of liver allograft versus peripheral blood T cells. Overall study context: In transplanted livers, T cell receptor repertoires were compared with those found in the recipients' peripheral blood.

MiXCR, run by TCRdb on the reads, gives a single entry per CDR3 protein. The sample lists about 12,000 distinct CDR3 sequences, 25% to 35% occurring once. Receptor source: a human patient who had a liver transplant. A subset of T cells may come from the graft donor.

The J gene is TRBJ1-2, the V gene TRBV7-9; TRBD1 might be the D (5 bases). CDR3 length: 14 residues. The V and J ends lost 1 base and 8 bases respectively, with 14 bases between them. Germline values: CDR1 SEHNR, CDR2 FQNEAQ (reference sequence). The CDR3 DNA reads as TGTGCCAGCAGCTTAGGCAGGGTGGATGGCGGCTACACCTTC. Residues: CASSLGRVDGGYTF.

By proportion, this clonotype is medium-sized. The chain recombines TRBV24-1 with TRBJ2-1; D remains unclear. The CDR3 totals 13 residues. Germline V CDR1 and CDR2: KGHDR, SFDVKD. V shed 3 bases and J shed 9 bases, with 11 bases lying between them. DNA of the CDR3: TGTGCCACCAGTGATGGTGGAGAAGGTGAGCAGTTCTTC. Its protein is CATSDGGEGEQFF.